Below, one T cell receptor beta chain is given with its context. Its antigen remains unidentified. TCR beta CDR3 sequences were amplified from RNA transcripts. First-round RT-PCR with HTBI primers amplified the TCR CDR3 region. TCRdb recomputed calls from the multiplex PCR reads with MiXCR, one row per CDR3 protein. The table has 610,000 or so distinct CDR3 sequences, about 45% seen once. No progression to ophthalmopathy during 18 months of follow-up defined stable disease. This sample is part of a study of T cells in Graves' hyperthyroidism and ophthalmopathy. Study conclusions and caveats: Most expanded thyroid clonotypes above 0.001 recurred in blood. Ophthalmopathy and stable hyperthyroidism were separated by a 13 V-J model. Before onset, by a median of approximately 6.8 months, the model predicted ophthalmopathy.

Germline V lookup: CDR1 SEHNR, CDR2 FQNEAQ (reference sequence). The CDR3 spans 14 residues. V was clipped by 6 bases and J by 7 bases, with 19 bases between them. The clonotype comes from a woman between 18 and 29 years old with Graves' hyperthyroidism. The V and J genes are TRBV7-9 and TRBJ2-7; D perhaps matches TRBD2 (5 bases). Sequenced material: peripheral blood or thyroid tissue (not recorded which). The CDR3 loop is CASSRVGNEREQYF. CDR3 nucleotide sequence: TGTGCCAGCAGTAGGGTGGGCAATGAGCGGGAGCAGTACTTC.